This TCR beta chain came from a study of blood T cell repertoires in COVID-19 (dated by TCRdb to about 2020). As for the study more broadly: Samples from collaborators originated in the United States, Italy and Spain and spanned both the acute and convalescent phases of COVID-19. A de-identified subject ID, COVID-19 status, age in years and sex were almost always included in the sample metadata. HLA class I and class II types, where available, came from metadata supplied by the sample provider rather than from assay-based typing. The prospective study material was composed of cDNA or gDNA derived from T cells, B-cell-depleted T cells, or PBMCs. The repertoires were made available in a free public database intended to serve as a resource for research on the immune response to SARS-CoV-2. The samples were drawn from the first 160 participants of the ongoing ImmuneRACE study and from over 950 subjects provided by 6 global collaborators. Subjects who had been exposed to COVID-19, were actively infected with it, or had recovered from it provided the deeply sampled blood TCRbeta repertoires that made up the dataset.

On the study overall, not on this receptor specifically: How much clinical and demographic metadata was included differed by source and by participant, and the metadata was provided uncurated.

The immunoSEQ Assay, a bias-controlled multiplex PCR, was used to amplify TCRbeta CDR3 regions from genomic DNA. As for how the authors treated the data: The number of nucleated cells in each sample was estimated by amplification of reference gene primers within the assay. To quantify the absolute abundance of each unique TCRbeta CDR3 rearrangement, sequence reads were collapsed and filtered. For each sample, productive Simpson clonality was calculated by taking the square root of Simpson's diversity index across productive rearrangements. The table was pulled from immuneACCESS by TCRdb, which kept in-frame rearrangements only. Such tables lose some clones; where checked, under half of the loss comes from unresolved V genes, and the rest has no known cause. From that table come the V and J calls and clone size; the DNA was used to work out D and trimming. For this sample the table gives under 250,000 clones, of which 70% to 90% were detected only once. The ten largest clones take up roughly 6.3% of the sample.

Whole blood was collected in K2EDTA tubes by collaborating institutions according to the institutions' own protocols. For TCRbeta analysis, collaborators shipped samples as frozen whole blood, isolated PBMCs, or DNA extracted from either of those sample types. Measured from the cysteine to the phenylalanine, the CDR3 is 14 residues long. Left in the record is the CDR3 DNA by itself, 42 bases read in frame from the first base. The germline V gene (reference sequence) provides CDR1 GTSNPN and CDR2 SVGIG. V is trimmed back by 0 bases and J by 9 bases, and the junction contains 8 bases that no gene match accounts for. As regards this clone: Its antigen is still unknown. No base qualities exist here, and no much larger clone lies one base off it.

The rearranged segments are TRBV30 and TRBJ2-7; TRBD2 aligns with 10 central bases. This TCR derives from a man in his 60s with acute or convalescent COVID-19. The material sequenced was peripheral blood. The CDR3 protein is CAWSVAGGLGVQYF. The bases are TGTGCCTGGAGTGTAGCGGGAGGGCTGGGGGTGCAGTACTTC.